This TCR beta chain was profiled in a study of blood T cell repertoires in COVID-19. Study-wide background: Collection of acute and convalescent COVID-19 samples took place in the United States, Italy and Spain. PBMCs, B-cell-depleted T cells, or T cells provided the cDNA or gDNA that made up the material.

Study processing details: Amplification from reference gene primers served as the basis for estimated nucleated cell counts. This table comes from immunoSEQ multiplex PCR, and its TCRdb copy is limited to in-frame clones, with some not included. From that table come the V and J calls and clone size; the DNA was used to work out D and trimming. The sample has fewer than 450,000 clones; 90% to 95% are singletons. Sequencing was carried out using peripheral blood. The sequence came from a young woman who had recovered from COVID-19.

CDR3 protein: CASSQAGGADYGYTF. The DNA of the CDR3 is TGCGCCAGCAGCCAGGCAGGGGGCGCGGACTATGGCTACACCTTC. The chain uses TRBV4-3 and TRBJ1-2; 8 nucleotides agree with TRBD1. V was pared by 3 bases and J by 3 bases, with 6 bases of the junction left unmatched. Germline V CDR1 and CDR2: LGHNA, YSLEER. The CDR3 is 15 amino acids.